This T cell receptor (beta chain) was sequenced for a study of blood T cell repertoires in COVID-19. The repertoire was sequenced with immunoSEQ multiplex PCR; TCRdb's copy has only in-frame clones and lacks some. The repertoire holds 65,000 to 75,000 clones, 80% to 85% seen once, with about 4.3% in the top ten. The sequence derives from a woman aged 60-75 years with acute or convalescent COVID-19. The sequencing sample was made of peripheral blood.

As DNA, the CDR3 is TGTGCCAGCAGCCAAGACCCCCCTTACTATGGCTACACCTTC. This sequence encodes CASSQDPPYYGYTF. This chain connects TRBV3-1 (or the pseudogene TRBV3-2) to TRBJ1-2, with D uncertain. Trimming left V 0 bases short and J 3 bases short, with 8 bases between. The CDR3 has 14 residues. Germline CDR1 and CDR2: LGHDT and YNNKEL (reference sequence).